This T cell receptor beta chain originates from a study of blood T cell repertoires in COVID-19. In the study overall: The United States, Italy and Spain supplied acute and convalescent COVID-19 samples.

Repertoires were generated with immunoSEQ multiplex PCR, while TCRdb's copy carries only in-frame clones and drops some. Among approximately 260,000 clones, around 91% were seen once, and the ten largest hold 2.1%. V lost 5 bases to trimming and J lost 3 bases, with 11 bases between them. CDR3 length equals 14 residues. CDR1 and CDR2 (germline): SGHAT, FQNNGV. This chain links TRBV11-2 with TRBJ1-5; D is perhaps TRBD1 (6 bases). The sample was peripheral blood. The clonotype comes from a woman in her sixties or seventies with COVID-19, enrolled during active disease. The CDR3 is CASSLGALNQPQHF. In nucleotides, the CDR3 is TGTGCCAGCAGCCTGGGGGCTCTCAATCAGCCCCAGCATTTT.